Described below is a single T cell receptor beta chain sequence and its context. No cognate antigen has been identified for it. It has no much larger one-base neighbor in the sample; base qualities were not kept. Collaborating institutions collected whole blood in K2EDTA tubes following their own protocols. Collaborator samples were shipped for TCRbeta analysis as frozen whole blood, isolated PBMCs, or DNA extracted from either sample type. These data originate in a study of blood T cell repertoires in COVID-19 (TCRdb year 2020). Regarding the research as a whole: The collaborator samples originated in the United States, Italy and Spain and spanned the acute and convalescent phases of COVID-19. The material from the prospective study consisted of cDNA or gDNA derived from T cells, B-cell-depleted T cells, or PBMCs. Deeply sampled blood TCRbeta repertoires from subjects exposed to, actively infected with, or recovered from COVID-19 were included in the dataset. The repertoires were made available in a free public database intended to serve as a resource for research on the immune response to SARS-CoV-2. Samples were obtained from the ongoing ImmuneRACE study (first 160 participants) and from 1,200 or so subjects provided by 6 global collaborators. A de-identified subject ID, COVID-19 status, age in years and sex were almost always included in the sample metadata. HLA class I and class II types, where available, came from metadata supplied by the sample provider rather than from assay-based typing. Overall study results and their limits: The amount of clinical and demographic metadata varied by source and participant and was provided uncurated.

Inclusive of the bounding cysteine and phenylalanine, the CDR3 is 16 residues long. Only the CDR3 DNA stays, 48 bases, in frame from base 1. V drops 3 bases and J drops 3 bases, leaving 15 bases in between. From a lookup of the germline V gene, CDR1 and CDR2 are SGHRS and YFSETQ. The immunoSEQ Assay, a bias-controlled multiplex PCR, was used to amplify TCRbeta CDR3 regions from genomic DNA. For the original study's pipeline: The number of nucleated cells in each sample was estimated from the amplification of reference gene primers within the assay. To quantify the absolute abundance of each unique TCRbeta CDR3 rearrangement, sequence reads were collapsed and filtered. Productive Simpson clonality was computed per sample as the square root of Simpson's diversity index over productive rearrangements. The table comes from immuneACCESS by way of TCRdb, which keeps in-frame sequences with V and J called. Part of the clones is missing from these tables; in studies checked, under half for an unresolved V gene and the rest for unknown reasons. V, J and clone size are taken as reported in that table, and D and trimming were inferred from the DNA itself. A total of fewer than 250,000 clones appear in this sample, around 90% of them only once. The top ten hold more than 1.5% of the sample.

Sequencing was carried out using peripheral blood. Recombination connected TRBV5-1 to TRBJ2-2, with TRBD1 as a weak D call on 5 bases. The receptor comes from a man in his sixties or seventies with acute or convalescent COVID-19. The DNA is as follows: TGCGCCAGCAGCTCGGATCAGGGCGTTTACACCGGGGAGCTGTTTTTT. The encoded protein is CASSSDQGVYTGELFF.